This entry lists 8 T cell receptor beta chains sequenced from one sample in a study of spatial heterogeneity in lung cancer. TCRdb reanalysed the 5' RACE reads using MiXCR and keeps one entry per CDR3 protein. The sample yields about 44,000 distinct CDR3 sequences, around 13% seen once. Time point in this sample: sample taken at primary tumor resection. Sequenced material: PBMCs, taken at surgery. Receptor source: a male donor with early-stage non-small cell lung cancer.

This clonotype has a count of ten or more. CDR3 nucleotide sequence: TGTGCCATCAGGGGGACAGGGATCGATGAGCAGTTCTTC. Its translation: CAIRGTGIDEQFF. The V call is TRBV10-3, the J call TRBJ2-1; TRBD1 matches at 9 bases. This CDR3 spans 13 amino acids. V shed 6 bases, J shed 8 bases, and the junction held 5 bases outside the gene matches. Germline assignment: CDR1 ENHRY and CDR2 SYGVKD.

The V and J genes are TRBV6-6 and TRBJ1-1; D is unclear. In germline, CDR1 is MNHNY, CDR2 SVGAGI (reference sequence). Trimming left V 2 bases short and J 9 bases short, with 13 bases between. This CDR3 is 13 amino acids long. CDR3 sequence: CASSYTRELQAFF. In DNA form, the CDR3 reads TGTGCCAGCAGTTACACCCGGGAGCTCCAAGCTTTCTTT.

This clonotype showed up just a few times. CDR3 region: CASSPRQGLSDTQYF. The CDR3 DNA follows: TGTGCCAGCAGCCCTCGACAGGGTTTGTCAGATACGCAGTATTTT. The chain couples TRBV7-2 to TRBJ2-3; 7 bases are a match to TRBD1. The J segment lost 4 bases and the V segment lost 5 bases, leaving 9 bases of the junction unmatched. Germline V gene sequence: CDR1 SGHTA, CDR2 FQGNSA. The CDR3 spans 15 residues.

This clonotype showed up just a few times. This rearrangement joins TRBV3-1 to TRBJ2-3; 7 bases are a match to TRBD2. CDR3 length: 16 residues. Germline V CDR1 and CDR2: LGHDT, YNNKEL (reference sequence). The V segment lost 0 bases and the J segment 2 bases; nucleotides outside the gene matches: 5. CDR3 in amino acids: CASSQDPGLITDTQYF. CDR3 nucleotides: TGTGCCAGCAGCCAAGATCCGGGACTAATCACAGATACGCAGTATTTT.

This clonotype showed up many times. The rearrangement joins TRBV2 to TRBJ2-3; the D is unclear. This CDR3 is built from 13 residues. Germline assignment: CDR1 SNHLY and CDR2 FYNNEI. Trimming stripped 4 bases from V and 2 bases from J, with 7 bases between. CDR3: CASSVRFTDTQYF. The DNA of the CDR3 is TGTGCCAGCAGTGTTAGATTCACAGATACGCAGTATTTT.

This clonotype showed up just once. V and J are TRBV12-3 or TRBV12-4 and TRBJ2-5; 10 bases are a match to TRBD2. The CDR3 covers 15 residues. V lost 5 bases to trimming and J lost 2 bases; unmatched junction nucleotides: 5. Written as DNA, the CDR3 is TGTGCCAGCAGTCTATGGACTAGCGGACAAGAGACCCAGTACTTC. Encoded protein: CASSLWTSGQETQYF.

This clonotype was observed a few times. The V gene is TRBV5-1, the J gene TRBJ2-7; no clear D. There are 13 residues in the CDR3. The V gene lost 5 bases and the J gene lost 1 base, with 10 bases spanning the gap. Per germline, CDR1 SGHRS and CDR2 YFSETQ. Here the CDR3 DNA reads TGCGCCAGCAGTGACACGGCGTCCTACGAGCAGTACTTC. Protein: CASSDTASYEQYF.

This clonotype has just a few counts. The genes are TRBV7-3 and TRBJ2-3, with 9 bases matching TRBD1. Germline-derived CDR1 and CDR2 are SGHTA and FQGTGA. The CDR3 is 16 amino acids. V dropped 5 bases and J dropped 1; count of bases not matched to a gene: 7. The DNA of the CDR3 is TGTGCCAGCAGCCTACAGGGGGCGCGCGGCACAGATACGCAGTATTTT. Its translation: CASSLQGARGTDTQYF.